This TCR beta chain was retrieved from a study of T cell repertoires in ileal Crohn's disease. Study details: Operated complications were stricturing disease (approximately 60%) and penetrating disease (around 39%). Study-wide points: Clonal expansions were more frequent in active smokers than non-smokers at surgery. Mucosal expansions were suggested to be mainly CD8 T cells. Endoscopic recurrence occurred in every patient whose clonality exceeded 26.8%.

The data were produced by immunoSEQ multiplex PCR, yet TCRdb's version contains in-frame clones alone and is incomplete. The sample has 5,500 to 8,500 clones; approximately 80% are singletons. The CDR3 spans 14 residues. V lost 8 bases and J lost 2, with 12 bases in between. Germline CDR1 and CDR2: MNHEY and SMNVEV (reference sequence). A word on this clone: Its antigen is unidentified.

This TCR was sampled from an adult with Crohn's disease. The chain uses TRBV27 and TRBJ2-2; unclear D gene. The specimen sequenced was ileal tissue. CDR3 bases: TGTGCCAGCGGTACCGCGGATAACACCGGGGAGCTGTTTTTT. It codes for CASGTADNTGELFF.